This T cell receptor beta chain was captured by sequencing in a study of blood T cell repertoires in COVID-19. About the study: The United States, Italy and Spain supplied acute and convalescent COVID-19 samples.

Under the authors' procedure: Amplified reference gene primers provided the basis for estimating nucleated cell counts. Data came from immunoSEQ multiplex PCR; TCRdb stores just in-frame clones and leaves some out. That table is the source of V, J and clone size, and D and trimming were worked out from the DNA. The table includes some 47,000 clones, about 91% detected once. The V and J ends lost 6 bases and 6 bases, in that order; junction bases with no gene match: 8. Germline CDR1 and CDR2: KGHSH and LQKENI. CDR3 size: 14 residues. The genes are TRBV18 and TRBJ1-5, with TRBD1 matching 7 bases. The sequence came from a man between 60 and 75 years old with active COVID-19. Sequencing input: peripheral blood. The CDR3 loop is CASSATGSRQPQHF. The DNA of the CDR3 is TGTGCCAGCTCGGCGACAGGGAGCCGTCAGCCCCAGCATTTT.